What follows are 12 T cell receptor beta chains derived from one specimen sequenced in a study of blood T cell repertoires in COVID-19 (dated by TCRdb to the early 2020s). Libraries were built with the immunoSEQ multiplex PCR assay. As stored in TCRdb, this immuneACCESS dataset retains in-frame rearrangements with V and J assigned. A fraction of the clones does not appear; measured against another copy, unresolved V genes explain less than half of the discrepancy, and the remainder lacks a known reason. In this sample the table shows some 260,000 clones, roughly four fifths of which occur a single time. The ten largest clones take up 7.5% to 10% of the sample. Source material: peripheral blood. The receptor source for this set is a man older than 75 with acute or convalescent COVID-19.

The genes are TRBV2 and TRBJ2-7, with 9 positions matching TRBD1. CDR1 is SNHLY, CDR2 FYNNEI, per germline. There are 14 residues in the CDR3. V shed 7 bases, J shed 6 bases, and the junction held 10 bases outside the gene matches. The CDR3 protein is CASNRDRDPREQYF. CDR3 sequence (DNA): TGTGCCAGCAACCGGGACAGGGATCCTCGCGAGCAGTACTTC. Complete variable domain (other parts from reference TRBV2 and TRBJ2-7): EPEVTQTPSHQVTQMGQEVILRCVPISNHLYFYWYRQILGQKVEFLVSFYNNEISEKSEIFDDQFSVERPDGSNFTLKIRSTKLEDSAMYFCASNRDRDPREQYFGPGTRLTVT.

V gene TRBV12-5 combines with J gene TRBJ2-2; TRBD2 is a possible D gene (5 bases). The CDR3 is made up of 15 amino acids. Per the germline V gene, CDR1 is LGHNT and CDR2 is FRNRAP. Trimming stripped 1 base from V and 5 bases from J, with 11 bases between. CDR3: CASGLAWERTGELFF. The CDR3 DNA reads TGTGCTAGTGGTTTGGCGTGGGAGCGAACCGGGGAGCTGTTTTTT.

The CDR3 sequence is CASSWAGDTGELFF. In nucleotides, the CDR3 is TGCGCCAGCAGCTGGGCAGGGGACACCGGGGAGCTGTTTTTT. The gene calls are TRBV5-1 and TRBJ2-2; D may be TRBD1 (6 bases). Germline V gene lookup returns CDR1 SGHRS and CDR2 YFSETQ. The CDR3 is 14 amino acids. V lost 3 bases, J lost 3 bases, and 9 bases lay in between.

This clone came up a few times. The genes are TRBV5-4 and TRBJ1-2; D is perhaps TRBD1 (6 bases). V lost 4 bases and J lost 0, with 13 bases in between. The CDR3 loop spans 15 amino acids. From germline, CDR1 is SGHNT and CDR2 YYREEE (reference sequence). Here the CDR3 reads CASSPPTGSNYGYTF. DNA of the CDR3: TGTGCCAGCAGCCCCCCGACAGGCTCTAACTATGGCTACACCTTC.

This clone was recorded a few times. This chain connects TRBV7-2 to TRBJ2-7, with 8 bases fitting TRBD1. The CDR3 sequence is 16 residues long. V trimming: 5 bases; J trimming: 2 bases; junction bases outside the gene matches: 11. Germline-derived CDR1 and CDR2 are SGHTA and FQGNSA. CDR3 DNA sequence: TGTGCCAGCAGCCCGGTCCGGGACAGGTTCGCCTACGAGCAGTACTTC. Protein sequence: CASSPVRDRFAYEQYF.

The chain uses TRBV24-1 and TRBJ1-5, with D unclear. V lost 9 bases to trimming and J lost 7 bases, with 12 bases between them. The CDR3 has 12 residues. In germline, CDR1 is KGHDR, CDR2 SFDVKD. CDR3 DNA: TGTGCCACCCCGGGAAGATGGCAGCCCCAGCATTTT. It is translated as CATPGRWQPQHF.

This clone was observed a single time. The chain joins TRBV7-2 to TRBJ2-1, with 13 bases aligning to TRBD2. The J segment lost 11 bases and the V segment lost 3 bases, leaving 4 bases of the junction unmatched. The CDR3 runs to 14 residues. Germline CDR1 is SGHTA and CDR2 is FQGNSA. The CDR3 protein is CASSFTSGRVQQFF. CDR3 sequence (DNA): TGTGCCAGCAGCTTCACTAGCGGGAGGGTCCAGCAGTTCTTC.

The chain combines TRBV30 with TRBJ1-3; D gene ambiguous. Trimming pared 3 bases from V and 3 bases from J, leaving 12 bases between. Germline-derived CDR1 and CDR2 are GTSNPN and SVGIG (reference sequence). The CDR3 extends over 14 amino acids. The CDR3 DNA follows: TGTGCCTGGAGGTCGGGGTCTCGTGGAAACACCATATATTTT. Translating it yields CAWRSGSRGNTIYF.

The CDR3 sequence: CASSYRRERQPQHF. The CDR3 bases are TGTGCCAGCAGTTACCGGAGGGAGAGGCAGCCCCAGCATTTT. The rearrangement uses TRBV6-5 and TRBJ1-5; D unresolved. V dropped 2 bases and J dropped 7 bases, with 12 bases sitting between them. The CDR3 runs 14 residues. CDR1 is MNHEY, CDR2 SVGAGI, per germline.

CDR3 residues: CASSQTSTGGTQYF. The DNA for the CDR3 is TGTGCCAGCAGCCAAACCTCGACAGGGGGTACGCAGTATTTT. The chain combines TRBV14 with TRBJ2-3, with 9 bases lining up with TRBD1. In germline, CDR1 is SGHDN, CDR2 FVKESK. V lost 2 bases and J lost 8; bases outside the gene matches: 5. This CDR3 has 14 amino acids.

V gene TRBV29-1 combines with J gene TRBJ1-2, with TRBD1 identical over 9 bases. The CDR3 covers 13 residues. The V and J ends lost 7 bases and 0 bases, in that order; junction bases with no gene match: 3. CDR1 and CDR2 (germline): SQVTM, ANQGSEA. The CDR3 DNA sequence: TGCAGCGCTGGGGACAGGGCTAACTATGGCTACACCTTC. It translates to CSAGDRANYGYTF.

This chain links TRBV19 with TRBJ2-3, with 7 bases aligning to TRBD1. Germline CDR1 reads LNHDA; CDR2 reads SQIVND (reference sequence). The CDR3 is 15 residues long. With V trimmed by 4 bases and J by 5 bases, 9 bases remained unmatched. The CDR3 here is CASSTRDSGVDTQYF. The CDR3 DNA follows: TGTGCCAGTAGTACCCGGGACAGTGGGGTAGATACGCAGTATTTT.